The 2 T cell receptor beta chains below come from one sample, sequenced in a study of early T cells in non-severe SARS-CoV-2 infection. One entry per CDR3 protein, called by TCRdb with MiXCR from the 5' RACE reads. The table lists nearly 95,000 distinct CDR3 sequences, 16% of them singletons, with about 4.7% in the top ten. The sequencing here drew on whole blood, taken at baseline. The receptors were sampled from an adult who was a healthcare worker with PCR-confirmed SARS-CoV-2 infection or an uninfected control (not recorded which).

The table lists this clonotype with a few counts. This chain joins TRBV7-2 and TRBJ2-1; 9 bases are shared with TRBD1. CDR3 length: 14 amino acids. Losses at the gene ends were 4 bases for V and 6 bases for J; bases not matched to a gene: 4. The V gene's germline CDR1 is SGHTA and CDR2 FQGNSA. As DNA, the CDR3 is TGTGCCAGCAGCTATCGGACAGGGGCCAATGAGCAGTTCTTC. This gives the protein CASSYRTGANEQFF.

J is TRBJ2-5 and V is TRBV20-1, with 11 bases identical to TRBD2. The V gene end was trimmed by 3 bases and the J gene end by 4 bases; junction bases not matched to a gene: 10. The CDR3 loop spans 16 amino acids. Per the germline V gene, CDR1 is DFQATT and CDR2 is SNEGSKA (reference sequence). The DNA of the CDR3 is TGCAGTGCTAGTCGGTTAGCGGGAGGGCTGGGAGAGACCCAGTACTTC. Its translation: CSASRLAGGLGETQYF.